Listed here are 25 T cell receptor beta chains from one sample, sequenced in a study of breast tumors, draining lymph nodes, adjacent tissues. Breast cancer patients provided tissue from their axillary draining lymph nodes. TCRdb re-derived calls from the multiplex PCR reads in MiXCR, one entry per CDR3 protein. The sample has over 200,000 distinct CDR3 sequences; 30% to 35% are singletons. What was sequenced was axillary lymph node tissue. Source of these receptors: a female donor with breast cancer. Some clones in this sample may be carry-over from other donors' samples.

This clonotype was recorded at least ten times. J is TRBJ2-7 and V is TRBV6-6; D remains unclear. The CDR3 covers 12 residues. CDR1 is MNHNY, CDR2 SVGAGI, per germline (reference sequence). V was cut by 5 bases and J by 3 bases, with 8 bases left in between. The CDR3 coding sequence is TGTGCCAGCAGTCCAGACTTCTACGAGCAGTACTTC. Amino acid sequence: CASSPDFYEQYF.

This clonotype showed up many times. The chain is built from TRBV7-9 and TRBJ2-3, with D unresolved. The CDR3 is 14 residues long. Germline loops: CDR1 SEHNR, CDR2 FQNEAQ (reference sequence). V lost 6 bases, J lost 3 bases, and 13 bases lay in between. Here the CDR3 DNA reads TGTGCCAGCAGTCCTTCTCAGGTTACAGATACGCAGTATTTT. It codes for CASSPSQVTDTQYF.

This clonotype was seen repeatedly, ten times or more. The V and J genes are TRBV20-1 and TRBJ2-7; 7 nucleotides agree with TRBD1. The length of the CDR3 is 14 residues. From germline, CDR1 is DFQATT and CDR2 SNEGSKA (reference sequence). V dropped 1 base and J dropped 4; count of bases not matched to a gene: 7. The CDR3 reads CSARGDSLGYEQYF. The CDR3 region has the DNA TGCAGTGCTAGAGGGGACAGCCTTGGGTACGAGCAGTACTTC.

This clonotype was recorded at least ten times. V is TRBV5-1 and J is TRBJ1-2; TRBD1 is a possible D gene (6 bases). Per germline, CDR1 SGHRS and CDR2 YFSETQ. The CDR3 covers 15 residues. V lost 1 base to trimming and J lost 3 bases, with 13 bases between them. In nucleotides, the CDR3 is TGCGCCAGCAGCTTGTCCGGGGGCGATTACTATGGCTACACCTTC. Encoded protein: CASSLSGGDYYGYTF.

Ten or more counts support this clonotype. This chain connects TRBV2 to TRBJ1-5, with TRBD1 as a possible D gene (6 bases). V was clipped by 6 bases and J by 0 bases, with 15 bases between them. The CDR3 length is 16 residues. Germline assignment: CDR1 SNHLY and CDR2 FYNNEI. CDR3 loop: CASSRNLDSSNQPQHF. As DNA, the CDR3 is TGTGCCAGCAGCAGGAACTTGGACAGTAGCAATCAGCCCCAGCATTTT.

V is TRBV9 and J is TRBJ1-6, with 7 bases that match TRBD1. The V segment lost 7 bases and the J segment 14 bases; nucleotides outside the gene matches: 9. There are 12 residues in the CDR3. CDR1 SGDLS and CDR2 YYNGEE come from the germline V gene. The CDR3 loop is CASPRQGQALHF. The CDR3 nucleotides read TGTGCCAGCCCCCGACAGGGACAAGCCCTCCACTTT.

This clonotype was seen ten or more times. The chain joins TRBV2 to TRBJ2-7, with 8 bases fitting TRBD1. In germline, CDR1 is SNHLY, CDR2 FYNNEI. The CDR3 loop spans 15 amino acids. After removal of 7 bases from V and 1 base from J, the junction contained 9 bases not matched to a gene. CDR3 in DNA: TGTGCCAGCATGGAGGCCGGGACAGGATCCTACGAGCAGTACTTC. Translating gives CASMEAGTGSYEQYF. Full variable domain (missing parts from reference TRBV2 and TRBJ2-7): EPEVTQTPSHQVTQMGQEVILRCVPISNHLYFYWYRQILGQKVEFLVSFYNNEISEKSEIFDDQFSVERPDGSNFTLKIRSTKLEDSAMYFCASMEAGTGSYEQYFGPGTRLTVT.

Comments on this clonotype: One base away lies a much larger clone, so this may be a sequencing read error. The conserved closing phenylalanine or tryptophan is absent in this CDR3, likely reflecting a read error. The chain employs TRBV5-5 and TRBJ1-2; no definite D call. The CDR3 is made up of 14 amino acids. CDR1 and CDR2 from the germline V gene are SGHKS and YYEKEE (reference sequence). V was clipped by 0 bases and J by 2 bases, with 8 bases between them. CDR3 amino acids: CASSLVTANYGYTS. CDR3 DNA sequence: TGTGCCAGCAGCTTGGTCACAGCGAACTATGGCTACACCTCC.

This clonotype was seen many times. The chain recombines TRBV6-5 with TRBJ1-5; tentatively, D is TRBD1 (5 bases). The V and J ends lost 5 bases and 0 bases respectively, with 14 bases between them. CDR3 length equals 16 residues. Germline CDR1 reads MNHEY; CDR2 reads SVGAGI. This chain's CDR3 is CASSQRGPYSNQPQHF. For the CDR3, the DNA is TGTGCCAGCAGTCAAAGGGGACCGTATAGCAATCAGCCCCAGCATTTT.

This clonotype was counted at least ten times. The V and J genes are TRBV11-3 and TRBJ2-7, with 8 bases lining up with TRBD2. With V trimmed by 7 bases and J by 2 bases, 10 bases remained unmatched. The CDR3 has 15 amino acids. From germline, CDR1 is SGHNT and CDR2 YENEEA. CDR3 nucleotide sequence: TGTGCCAGCAACTTTGGGACTAGTAACGCCTACGAGCAGTACTTC. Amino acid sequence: CASNFGTSNAYEQYF.

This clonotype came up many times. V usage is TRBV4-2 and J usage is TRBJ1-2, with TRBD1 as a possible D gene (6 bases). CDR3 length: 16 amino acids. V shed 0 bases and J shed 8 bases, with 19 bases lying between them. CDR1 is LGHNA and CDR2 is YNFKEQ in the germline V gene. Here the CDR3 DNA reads TGTGCCAGCAGCCAAGATCTTGCAGGGGTGGTAGGCGGCTACACCTTC. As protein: CASSQDLAGVVGGYTF.

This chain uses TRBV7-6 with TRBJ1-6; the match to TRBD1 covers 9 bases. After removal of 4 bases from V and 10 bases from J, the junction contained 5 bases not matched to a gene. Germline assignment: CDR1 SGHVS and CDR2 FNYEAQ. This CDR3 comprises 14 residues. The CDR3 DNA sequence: TGTGCCAGCAGCTGGGGACAGGGACACTCACCCCTCCACTTT. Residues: CASSWGQGHSPLHF.

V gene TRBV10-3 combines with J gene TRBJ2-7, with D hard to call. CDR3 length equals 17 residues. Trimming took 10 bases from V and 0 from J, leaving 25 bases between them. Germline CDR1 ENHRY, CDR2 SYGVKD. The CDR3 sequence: CASGYRPGLISSYEQYF. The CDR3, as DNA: TGTGCCAGCGGTTACCGCCCCGGGCTGATAAGCTCCTACGAGCAGTACTTC.

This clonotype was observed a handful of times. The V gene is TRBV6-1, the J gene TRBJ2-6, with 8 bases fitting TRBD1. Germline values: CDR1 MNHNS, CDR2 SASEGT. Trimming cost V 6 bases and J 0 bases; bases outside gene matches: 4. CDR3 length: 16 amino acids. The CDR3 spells CASSRQGSSGANVLTF. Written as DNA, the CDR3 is TGTGCCAGCAGCCGACAGGGGTCCTCTGGGGCCAACGTCCTGACTTTC.

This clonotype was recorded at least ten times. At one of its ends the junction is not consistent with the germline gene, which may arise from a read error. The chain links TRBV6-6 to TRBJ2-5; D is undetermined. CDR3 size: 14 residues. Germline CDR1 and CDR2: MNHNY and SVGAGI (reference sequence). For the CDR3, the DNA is TGTGCCAGCAGTCACTCCGGCAGCCAAGAGACCCAGTACTTC. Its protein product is CASSHSGSQETQYF.

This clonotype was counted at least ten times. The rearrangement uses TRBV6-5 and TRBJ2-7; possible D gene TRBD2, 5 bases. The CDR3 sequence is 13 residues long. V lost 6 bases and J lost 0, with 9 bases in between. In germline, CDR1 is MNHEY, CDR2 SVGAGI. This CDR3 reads CASRDLISYEQYF. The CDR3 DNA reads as TGTGCCAGCAGGGACTTAATCTCCTACGAGCAGTACTTC.

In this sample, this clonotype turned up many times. The DNA of the CDR3 is TGTGCCAGCAGCCTAGAAGGGGGGGAGACCCAGTACTTC. It codes for CASSLEGGETQYF. The V and J genes are TRBV7-2 and TRBJ2-5; either TRBD1 or TRBD2 may fit D (6 bases each). V was shortened by 5 bases and J by 5 bases, with 12 bases between the two germline ends. The CDR3 totals 13 residues. From germline, CDR1 is SGHTA and CDR2 FQGNSA.

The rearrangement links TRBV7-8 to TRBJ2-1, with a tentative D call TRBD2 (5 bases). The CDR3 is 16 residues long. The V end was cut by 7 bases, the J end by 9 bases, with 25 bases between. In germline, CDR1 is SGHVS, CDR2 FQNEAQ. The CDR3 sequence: CASTRSPERTGGEQFF. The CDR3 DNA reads TGTGCCAGCACCCGTTCCCCCGAGCGGACGGGCGGTGAGCAGTTCTTC.

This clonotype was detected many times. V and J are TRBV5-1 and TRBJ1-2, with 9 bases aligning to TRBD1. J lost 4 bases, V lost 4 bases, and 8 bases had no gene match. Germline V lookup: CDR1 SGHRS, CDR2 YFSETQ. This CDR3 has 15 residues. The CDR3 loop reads CASSPGQGTTYGYTF. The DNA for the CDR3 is TGCGCCAGCAGCCCGGGACAGGGTACCACCTATGGCTACACCTTC. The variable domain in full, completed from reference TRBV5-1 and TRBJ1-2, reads KAGVTQTPRYLIKTRGQQVTLSCSPISGHRSVSWYQQTPGQGLQFLFEYFSETQRNKGNFPGRFSGRQFSNSRSEMNVSTLELGDSALYLCASSPGQGTTYGYTFGSGTRLTVV.

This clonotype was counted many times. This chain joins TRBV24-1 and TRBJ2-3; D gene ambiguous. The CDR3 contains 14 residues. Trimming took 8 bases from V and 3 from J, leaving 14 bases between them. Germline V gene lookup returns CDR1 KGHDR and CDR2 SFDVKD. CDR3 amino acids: CATKGSQKTDTQYF. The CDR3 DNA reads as TGTGCCACCAAAGGCTCGCAGAAAACAGATACGCAGTATTTT.

The CDR3 loop reads CASSIAGENSPLHF. In nucleotides, the CDR3 is TGTGCCAGTAGTATAGCGGGGGAAAATTCACCCCTCCACTTT. This chain links TRBV19 with TRBJ1-6; D is perhaps TRBD1 (5 bases). V lost 1 base and J 7 bases, leaving 8 bases between the germline ends. The CDR3 sequence is 14 residues long. Germline V gene sequence: CDR1 LNHDA, CDR2 SQIVND (reference sequence).

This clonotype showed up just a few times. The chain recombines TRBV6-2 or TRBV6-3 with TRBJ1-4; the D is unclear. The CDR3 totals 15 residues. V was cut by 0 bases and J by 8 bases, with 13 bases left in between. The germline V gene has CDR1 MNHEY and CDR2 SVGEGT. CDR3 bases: TGTGCCAGCAGTTACTCGAGCAACTCCCGGGAAAAACTGTTTTTT. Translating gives CASSYSSNSREKLFF.

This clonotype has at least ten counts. In nucleotides, the CDR3 is TGTGCCACCAGCCTCACGACAGTCCTCAATGAGCAGTTCTTC. Its translation: CATSLTTVLNEQFF. The chain uses TRBV15 and TRBJ2-1; a weak D match, TRBD1 (5 bases). The CDR3 spans 14 residues. Deletions cut 5 bases from V and 6 bases from J, with 14 bases between. Germline assignment: CDR1 LNHNV and CDR2 YYDKDF (reference sequence). Together with reference TRBV15 and TRBJ2-1, the CDR3 gives the full variable domain: DAMVIQNPRYQVTQFGKPVTLSCSQTLNHNVMYWYQQKSSQAPKLLFHYYDKDFNNEADTPDNFQSRRPNTSFCFLDIRSPGLGDTAMYLCATSLTTVLNEQFFGPGTRLTVL.

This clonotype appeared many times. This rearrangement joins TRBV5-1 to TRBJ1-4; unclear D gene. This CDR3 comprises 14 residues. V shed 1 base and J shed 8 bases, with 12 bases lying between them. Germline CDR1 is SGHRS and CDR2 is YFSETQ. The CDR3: CASSLTPYREKLFF. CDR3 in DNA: TGCGCCAGCAGCTTGACGCCCTATCGGGAAAAACTGTTTTTT.

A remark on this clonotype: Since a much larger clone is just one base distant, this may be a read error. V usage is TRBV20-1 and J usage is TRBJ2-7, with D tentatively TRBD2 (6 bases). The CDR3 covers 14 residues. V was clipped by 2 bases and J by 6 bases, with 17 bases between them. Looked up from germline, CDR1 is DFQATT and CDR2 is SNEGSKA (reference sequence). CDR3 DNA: TGCAGTGCTAGACCGTGGAGGGCCGTCTCCGAGCAGTACTTC. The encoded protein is CSARPWRAVSEQYF.